These 25 T cell receptor beta chains were all obtained from the same sample, sequenced in a study of a mutant IDH1 vaccine in newly diagnosed glioma. Produced via immunoSEQ multiplex PCR; TCRdb's table is partial and in-frame only. The sample has approximately 56,000 clones, roughly two thirds seen once. Regarding time point: week 47, end of study. In every dose of vaccine, 300 ug of mutant IDH1 20-mer peptide was given alongside topical imiquimod. Their cognate antigens are unknown. Sequences were derived from peripheral blood mononuclear cells (PBMCs), sampled from a glioma patient whose treatment included an IDH1 peptide vaccine. The receptors were gathered from a man between 40 and 49 years old with glioma. Some clones in this sample may be carry-over from other donors' samples.

There are a few counts of this clone. The chain is built from TRBV27 and TRBJ2-2; TRBD2 aligns across 13 bases. CDR1 is MNHEY and CDR2 is SMNVEV in the germline V gene (reference sequence). This CDR3 spans 16 amino acids. V gave up 5 bases and J gave up 5 bases; unmatched junction bases: 5. The chain's CDR3 is CASSVLAGGKTGELFF. CDR3 nucleotides: TGTGCCAGCAGTGTACTAGCGGGGGGGAAGACCGGGGAGCTGTTTTTT.

This sequence joins TRBV5-8 and TRBJ1-5, with D uncertain. From germline, CDR1 is SGHTS and CDR2 YDEGEE. The CDR3 runs to 12 residues. Trimming pared 3 bases from V and 4 bases from J, leaving 5 bases between. CDR3 residues: CASSYLNQPQHF. As DNA, the CDR3 is TGTGCCAGCAGCTACTTAAATCAGCCCCAGCATTTT.

This chain uses TRBV29-1 with TRBJ1-2, with 9 bases matching TRBD1. J was trimmed by 7 bases and V by 6 bases; bases with no gene match: 9. CDR1 SQVTM and CDR2 ANQGSEA come from the germline V gene. The CDR3 extends over 13 amino acids. The CDR3 region is CSVAGQGIGGYTF. In nucleotides, the CDR3 is TGCAGCGTCGCAGGACAGGGGATAGGTGGCTACACCTTC.

This chain connects TRBV19 to TRBJ1-2; 7 bases match TRBD1. The V segment lost 7 bases and the J segment 5 bases; nucleotides outside the gene matches: 7. The CDR3 is 13 amino acids. Germline CDR1 LNHDA, CDR2 SQIVND (reference sequence). The CDR3 here is CASNRDSRYGYTF. DNA of the CDR3: TGTGCCAGTAATCGGGACAGCCGTTATGGCTACACCTTC.

There are a few counts of this clone. The chain employs TRBV4-1 and TRBJ2-7; TRBD1 matches 7 bases. The germline gives CDR1 MGHRA, CDR2 YSYEKL. Unmatched junction bases numbered 8, after V lost 0 bases and J lost 3 bases. The CDR3 contains 16 residues. The CDR3 DNA reads as TGCGCCAGCAGCCAAGATCGAGGGGGCAGGATCTACGAGCAGTACTTC. It is translated as CASSQDRGGRIYEQYF.

The V gene is TRBV12-5, the J gene TRBJ1-5; no clear D. CDR3 length: 11 residues. The germline gives CDR1 LGHNT, CDR2 FRNRAP. Trimming shortened V by 7 bases and J by 3 bases, and 4 bases separated the two germline ends. Here the CDR3 reads CASALNQPQHF. The CDR3 coding sequence is TGTGCTAGTGCCCTCAATCAGCCCCAGCATTTT.

V is TRBV19 and J is TRBJ2-1; D uncertain. This CDR3 is built from 14 residues. Germline V gene sequence: CDR1 LNHDA, CDR2 SQIVND (reference sequence). V was trimmed by 7 bases and J by 5 bases, leaving 15 bases between them. The CDR3: CASTPRPRNNEQFF. In DNA form, the CDR3 reads TGTGCCAGTACCCCGCGCCCCCGGAACAATGAGCAGTTCTTC. Looking up the rest from reference TRBV19 and TRBJ2-1 gives the full variable domain: DGGITQSPKYLFRKEGQNVTLSCEQNLNHDAMYWYRQDPGQGLRLIYYSQIVNDFQKGDIAEGYSVSREKKESFPLTVTSAQKNPTAFYLCASTPRPRNNEQFFGPGTRLTVL.

The chain has TRBV10-3 and TRBJ1-2; D is perhaps TRBD1 (6 bases). This CDR3 is built from 13 residues. Deletions cut 11 bases from V and 0 bases from J, with 13 bases between. Germline lookup yields CDR1 ENHRY and CDR2 SYGVKD. The DNA of the CDR3 is TGTGCCTCAGGGGCGGGGACTAACTATGGCTACACCTTC. It specifies CASGAGTNYGYTF.

This clone has a handful of counts. The chain employs TRBV18 and TRBJ1-1, with 7 positions matching TRBD1. This CDR3 contains 14 residues. J lost 1 base, V lost 4 bases, and 3 bases had no gene match. CDR1 KGHSH and CDR2 LQKENI come from the germline V gene. CDR3 bases: TGTGCCAGCTCACAAGGACAGGAGAACACTGAAGCTTTCTTT. Translated: CASSQGQENTEAFF. Full variable domain (rest looked up from reference TRBV18 and TRBJ1-1): NAGVMQNPRHLVRRRGQEARLRCSPMKGHSHVYWYRQLPEEGLKFMVYLQKENIIDESGMPKERFSAEFPKEGPSILRIQQVVRGDSAAYFCASSQGQENTEAFFGQGTRLTVV.

The rearrangement joins TRBV5-1 to TRBJ2-1; D may be TRBD1 or TRBD2 (5 bases each). Trimming stripped 2 bases from V and 5 bases from J, with 14 bases between. Germline V lookup: CDR1 SGHRS, CDR2 YFSETQ. The CDR3 totals 15 residues. The CDR3 DNA follows: TGCGCCAGCAGCTTTACCCCCGGGGCAGACAATGAGCAGTTCTTC. Protein: CASSFTPGADNEQFF.

This rearrangement joins TRBV5-6 to TRBJ1-6; D call uncertain. The CDR3 contains 14 residues. V dropped 1 base and J dropped 7 bases, with 9 bases sitting between them. The germline gives CDR1 SGHDT, CDR2 YYEEEE. The CDR3 spells CASSLNILNSPLHF. The CDR3 coding sequence is TGTGCCAGCAGCTTGAACATCCTCAATTCACCCCTCCACTTT. The full variable domain, in which reference TRBV5-6 and TRBJ1-6 provide the parts outside the CDR3, is DAGVTQSPTHLIKTRGQQVTLRCSPKSGHDTVSWYQQALGQGPQFIFQYYEEEERQRGNFPDRFSGHQFPNYSSELNVNALLLGDSALYLCASSLNILNSPLHFGNGTRLTVT.

The chain joins TRBV30 to TRBJ2-4; 9 bases line up with TRBD1. Germline trimming cut 0 bases from V and 5 bases from J; bases unmatched to any gene: 2. CDR1 and CDR2 (germline): GTSNPN, SVGIG (reference sequence). This CDR3 contains 14 residues. The chain's CDR3 is CAWSVQGAQNIQYF. As DNA, the CDR3 is TGTGCCTGGAGTGTACAGGGGGCCCAAAACATTCAGTACTTC.

The chain is built from TRBV5-1 and TRBJ2-3, with 15 bases fitting TRBD2. The CDR3 is 17 amino acids. Per germline, CDR1 SGHRS and CDR2 YFSETQ. V gave up 0 bases and J gave up 3 bases; unmatched junction bases: 2. In DNA form, the CDR3 reads TGCGCCAGCAGCTTGGTTGGACTAGCGGGGGGGACAGATACGCAGTATTTT. Translating gives CASSLVGLAGGTDTQYF.

This clone was counted only a few times. This chain joins TRBV5-4 and TRBJ1-2; 7 bases map to TRBD1. After removal of 4 bases from V and 3 bases from J, the junction contained 15 bases not matched to a gene. This CDR3 is built from 17 residues. CDR1 and CDR2 from the germline V gene are SGHNT and YYREEE (reference sequence). The CDR3 reads CASSVRDSSITDYGYTF. CDR3 sequence (DNA): TGTGCCAGCAGCGTCCGGGACAGCTCAATCACAGACTATGGCTACACCTTC.

This chain uses TRBV10-3 with TRBJ2-5, with D maybe TRBD1 (6 bases). The CDR3 consists of 14 residues. V was pared by 3 bases and J by 5 bases, with 13 bases between. Germline CDR1 and CDR2: ENHRY and SYGVKD. CDR3 protein: CAISDRGGRETQYF. The CDR3 DNA is TGTGCCATCAGTGACAGGGGTGGGCGTGAGACCCAGTACTTC.

The chain recombines TRBV12-5 with TRBJ2-5; 12 positions agree with TRBD2. Germline CDR1 reads LGHNT; CDR2 reads FRNRAP. The CDR3 spans 15 residues. V lost 5 bases and J lost 5; bases outside the gene matches: 6. The CDR3 bases are TGTGCTAGTGGTACCGGACTAGCGGGGCAGGAGACCCAGTACTTC. Translating it yields CASGTGLAGQETQYF.

This clone was detected only once. The gene calls are TRBV15 and TRBJ2-5; 9 bases line up with TRBD2. The CDR3 loop spans 18 amino acids. Losses at the gene ends were 3 bases for V and 1 base for J; bases not matched to a gene: 12. Germline V gene lookup returns CDR1 LNHNV and CDR2 YYDKDF (reference sequence). The CDR3 DNA reads TGTGCCACCAGCAGCCGTATCACCAGCGGGGGGTCCCAAGAGACCCAGTACTTC. This translates into CATSSRITSGGSQETQYF. The full variable domain, its missing parts supplied by reference TRBV15 and TRBJ2-5, is DAMVIQNPRYQVTQFGKPVTLSCSQTLNHNVMYWYQQKSSQAPKLLFHYYDKDFNNEADTPDNFQSRRPNTSFCFLDIRSPGLGDTAMYLCATSSRITSGGSQETQYFGPGTRLLVL.

The chain joins TRBV15 to TRBJ1-1, with D unclear. Germline lookup yields CDR1 LNHNV and CDR2 YYDKDF (reference sequence). The CDR3 consists of 13 residues. The germline V and J ends were trimmed by 1 base and 2 bases, with 5 bases remaining between them. This CDR3 reads CATSRGENTEAFF. The CDR3 DNA is TGTGCCACCAGCAGAGGGGAAAACACTGAAGCTTTCTTT.

The sample holds a few counts of this clone. The chain is built from TRBV18 and TRBJ1-4; D ambiguous. Trimming removed 5 bases from V and 5 bases from J, with 18 bases in between. The CDR3 runs to 16 residues. Germline V lookup: CDR1 KGHSH, CDR2 LQKENI. CDR3 sequence: CASSNFEQDKNEKLFF. CDR3 DNA: TGTGCCAGCTCAAACTTCGAACAAGATAAGAATGAAAAACTGTTTTTT.

This chain links TRBV6-1 with TRBJ2-1; D gene unclear. This CDR3 comprises 14 residues. The V end was cut by 1 base, the J end by 6 bases, with 10 bases between. Germline lookup yields CDR1 MNHNS and CDR2 SASEGT. Written as DNA, the CDR3 is TGTGCCAGCAGTGAAGGACCCGATATCAATGAGCAGTTCTTC. It specifies CASSEGPDINEQFF.

The chain uses TRBV7-9 and TRBJ2-5, with D maybe TRBD1 (6 bases). Between the trimmed V and J ends, which lost 3 bases and 1 base, there was a span of 24 bases. The CDR3 has 19 amino acids. Germline values: CDR1 SEHNR, CDR2 FQNEAQ (reference sequence). CDR3: CASSFKTTGTRIIQETQYF. CDR3 nucleotide sequence: TGTGCCAGCAGCTTTAAAACGACAGGAACAAGAATAATCCAAGAGACCCAGTACTTC.

This clone was found once. The chain combines TRBV5-1 with TRBJ2-5; 10 bases are a match to TRBD2. With 0 bases clipped from V and 5 bases from J, the junction kept 4 bases outside the gene matches. From germline, CDR1 is SGHRS and CDR2 YFSETQ. CDR3 size: 15 residues. CDR3 sequence reads: CASSLGSGGVETQYF. The CDR3 DNA is TGCGCCAGCAGCTTGGGCAGCGGGGGGGTTGAGACCCAGTACTTC. The complete variable domain, with remaining parts taken from reference TRBV5-1 and TRBJ2-5, reads KAGVTQTPRYLIKTRGQQVTLSCSPISGHRSVSWYQQTPGQGLQFLFEYFSETQRNKGNFPGRFSGRQFSNSRSEMNVSTLELGDSALYLCASSLGSGGVETQYFGPGTRLLVL.

This clone came up a few times. The rearrangement joins TRBV5-1 to TRBJ1-2, with D unresolved. The V end lost 3 bases, the J end lost 1 base, and 7 bases lay between the germline ends. The length of the CDR3 is 13 residues. Germline V gives CDR1 SGHRS, CDR2 YFSETQ. The DNA of the CDR3 is TGCGCCAGCAGCTATACAGTTAACTATGGCTACACCTTC. Protein sequence: CASSYTVNYGYTF.

This rearrangement joins TRBV6-5 to TRBJ2-7, with D possibly being TRBD2 (6 bases). The CDR3 length is 13 residues. The V gene lost 6 bases and the J gene lost 4 bases, with 13 bases spanning the gap. Looked up from germline, CDR1 is MNHEY and CDR2 is SVGAGI. For the CDR3, the DNA is TGTGCCAGCAGCCCCGGGGGTCGATACGAGCAGTACTTC. This sequence encodes CASSPGGRYEQYF.

This clone showed up just once. This sequence joins TRBV10-2 and TRBJ1-6, with a possible D match to TRBD1 (6 bases). V lost 6 bases and J lost 5, with 11 bases in between. The length of the CDR3 is 14 residues. CDR1 and CDR2 (germline): WSHSY, SAAADI. CDR3 in DNA: TGCGCCAGCAGACCGGGACAAAATAATTCACCCCTCCACTTT. As protein: CASRPGQNNSPLHF.